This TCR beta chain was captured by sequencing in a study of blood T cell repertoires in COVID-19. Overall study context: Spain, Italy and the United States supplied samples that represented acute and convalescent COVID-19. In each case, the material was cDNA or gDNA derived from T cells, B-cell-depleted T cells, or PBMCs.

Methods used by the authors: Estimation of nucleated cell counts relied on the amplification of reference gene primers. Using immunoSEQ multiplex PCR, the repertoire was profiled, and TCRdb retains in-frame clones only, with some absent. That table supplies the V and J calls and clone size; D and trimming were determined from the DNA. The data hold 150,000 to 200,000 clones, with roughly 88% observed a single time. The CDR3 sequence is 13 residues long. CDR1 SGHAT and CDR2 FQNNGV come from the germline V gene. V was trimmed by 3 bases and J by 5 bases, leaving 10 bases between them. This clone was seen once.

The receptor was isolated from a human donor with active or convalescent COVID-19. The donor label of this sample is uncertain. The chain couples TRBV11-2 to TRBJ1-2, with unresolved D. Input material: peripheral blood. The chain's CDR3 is CASSLVQAYGYTF. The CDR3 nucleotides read TGTGCCAGCAGCTTGGTCCAGGCTTATGGCTACACCTTC.